Sequencing of this TCR beta chain was carried out in a study of blood T cell repertoires in COVID-19. Across the whole study: Samples taken during acute and convalescent COVID-19 were collected in the United States, Italy and Spain. Sources were T cells, B-cell-depleted T cells, or PBMCs; the material itself was cDNA or gDNA.

Original analysis: Reference gene primer amplification gave nucleated cell count estimates. TCRdb's copy holds only in-frame clones and misses some; the assay was immunoSEQ multiplex PCR. Clone size and V and J calls were adopted from that table, with D and trimming inferred from the DNA. The table has tens of thousands of clones, more than 75% seen once. Germline CDR1 is SGHAT and CDR2 is FQDESV (reference sequence). The CDR3 consists of 17 residues. V was cut by 0 bases and J by 0 bases, with 11 bases left in between. The clonotype originates from a human donor in a cohort sampled during active COVID-19. Source material: peripheral blood. The chain has TRBV11-1 and TRBJ2-2, with D possibly being TRBD2 (5 bases). The CDR3 sequence is CASSLALRGANTGELFF. CDR3 coding DNA: TGTGCCAGCAGCTTAGCGCTTCGGGGAGCGAACACCGGGGAGCTGTTTTTT.